This is a list of T cell receptor beta chains from one sample in a study of OX40 agonist ivuxolimab in advanced cancers. Repertoires were generated with immunoSEQ multiplex PCR, while TCRdb's copy carries only in-frame clones and drops some. Seen here are approximately 60,000 clones, about 89% observed once, and the top ten hold approximately 5%. The sequencing here drew on CD4+ or CD8+ T cells sorted from blood, taken in a trial of the OX40 agonist ivuxolimab. The receptors originated from an adult with an advanced solid tumor such as melanoma, head and neck, liver or kidney cancer. Each CDR3 is given with its conserved first and last residue. The order of the fields is V gene, J gene, D gene, clone size, CDR3 DNA, CDR3 protein. The D gene is left open where the match is weak. A clone size is listed for some rows: how often the clone was seen (once, few, many), or a class if it is expanded.

V gene: TRBV30
J gene: TRBJ1-5
D gene: -
clone size: once
CDR3 DNA: TGTGCCTGGTGCCCGGGCAGTTCTAGCAATCAGCCCCAGCATTTT
CDR3 protein: CAWCPGSSSNQPQHF

V gene: TRBV6-5
J gene: TRBJ2-7
D gene: TRBD2
clone size: -
CDR3 DNA: TGTGCCAGCCGGGCTAGCGGAACCTACGAGCAGTACTTC
CDR3 protein: CASRASGTYEQYF

V gene: TRBV7-9
J gene: TRBJ1-1
D gene: TRBD1
clone size: -
CDR3 DNA: TGTGCCAGCAGACCAGACAGGGGCACTGAAGCTTTCTTT
CDR3 protein: CASRPDRGTEAFF

V gene: TRBV5-4
J gene: TRBJ2-7
D gene: TRBD1
clone size: -
CDR3 DNA: TGTGCCAGCAGCTTGGGCGTTAGGGGGCGGTCGGCCTACGAGCAGTACTTC
CDR3 protein: CASSLGVRGRSAYEQYF

V gene: TRBV19
J gene: TRBJ2-5
D gene: -
clone size: -
CDR3 DNA: TGTGCCAGTAGTATAGTGAGAGAAGAGACCCAGTACTTC
CDR3 protein: CASSIVREETQYF

V gene: TRBV6-5
J gene: TRBJ1-2
D gene: TRBD1
clone size: -
CDR3 DNA: TGTGCCAGCAGTGACAGGGGTAGTAACTATGGCTACACCTTC
CDR3 protein: CASSDRGSNYGYTF

V gene: TRBV30
J gene: TRBJ1-4
D gene: TRBD1
clone size: -
CDR3 DNA: TGTGCCTGGACTCCGGGACAGGGTGCAACTAATGAAAAACTGTTTTTT
CDR3 protein: CAWTPGQGATNEKLFF

V gene: TRBV2
J gene: TRBJ2-5
D gene: TRBD2
clone size: once
CDR3 DNA: TGTGCCAGCCCTCTCCGGGGGGGGGAAGAGACCCAGTACTTC
CDR3 protein: CASPLRGGEETQYF

V gene: TRBV10-3
J gene: TRBJ1-1
D gene: TRBD1
clone size: -
CDR3 DNA: TGTGCCATCAGCCAGGGGGGTTACACTGAAGCTTTCTTT
CDR3 protein: CAISQGGYTEAFF

V gene: TRBV6-5
J gene: TRBJ2-7
D gene: -
clone size: -
CDR3 DNA: TGTGCCAGCAGTTCCCCCACAGGGCCCTACGAGCAGTACTTC
CDR3 protein: CASSSPTGPYEQYF

V gene: TRBV6-1
J gene: TRBJ2-5
D gene: -
clone size: once
CDR3 DNA: TGTGCCAGCAGTGGAATAGGACAGAGTGGGACCCAGTACTTC
CDR3 protein: CASSGIGQSGTQYF

V gene: TRBV5-6
J gene: TRBJ2-7
D gene: TRBD2
clone size: -
CDR3 DNA: TGTGCCAGCAGCCCTCAGACTAGCGGGAGGGCCGACGAGCAGTACTTC
CDR3 protein: CASSPQTSGRADEQYF

V gene: TRBV7-2
J gene: TRBJ2-3
D gene: -
clone size: -
CDR3 DNA: TGTGCCAGCAGCCAAGGTGGCACAGATACGCAGTATTTT
CDR3 protein: CASSQGGTDTQYF

V gene: TRBV5-5
J gene: TRBJ1-4
D gene: -
clone size: -
CDR3 DNA: TGTGCCAGCAGCTTGATACCCGAGCTAGTCGAAAAACTGTTTTTT
CDR3 protein: CASSLIPELVEKLFF

V gene: TRBV19
J gene: TRBJ2-3
D gene: TRBD1
clone size: -
CDR3 DNA: TGTGCCAGTAGTAGGGGACAGCAGATTCCTAGCACAGATACGCAGTATTTT
CDR3 protein: CASSRGQQIPSTDTQYF

V gene: TRBV27
J gene: TRBJ1-1
D gene: -
clone size: few
CDR3 DNA: TGTGCCAGCAGTTTGGGGGGCCAAGCTTTCTTT
CDR3 protein: CASSLGGQAFF

V gene: TRBV5-1
J gene: TRBJ2-3
D gene: -
clone size: few
CDR3 DNA: TGCGCCAGCAGCGTCTCGGGCTCTGCGCAGTATTTT
CDR3 protein: CASSVSGSAQYF

V gene: TRBV5-8
J gene: TRBJ1-3
D gene: -
clone size: -
CDR3 DNA: TGTGCCAGCAGCTTGGCGCGGAGCCGGGTTACTGGAAACACCATATATTTT
CDR3 protein: CASSLARSRVTGNTIYF

V gene: TRBV5-1
J gene: TRBJ2-3
D gene: -
clone size: -
CDR3 DNA: TGCGCCAGCAGAGCATTGGGGGGACCCACAGATACGCAGTATTTT
CDR3 protein: CASRALGGPTDTQYF

V gene: TRBV7-3
J gene: TRBJ2-7
D gene: -
clone size: -
CDR3 DNA: TGTGCCAGCAGCTTAACGTTCGGTGCAAACGAGCAGTACTTC
CDR3 protein: CASSLTFGANEQYF

V gene: TRBV28
J gene: TRBJ2-4
D gene: -
clone size: -
CDR3 DNA: TGTGCCAGCAGTTTCCCCAGGGAAAACATTCAGTACTTC
CDR3 protein: CASSFPRENIQYF

V gene: TRBV10-1
J gene: TRBJ2-7
D gene: TRBD2
clone size: -
CDR3 DNA: TGCGCCAGCGGATCCGGGACTAGCCCCTACGAGCAGTACTTC
CDR3 protein: CASGSGTSPYEQYF

V gene: TRBV9
J gene: TRBJ2-2
D gene: TRBD2
clone size: once
CDR3 DNA: TGTGCCAGCAGCCCCGAACTAGCGGGAGACCCGAACACCGGGGAGCTGTTTTTT
CDR3 protein: CASSPELAGDPNTGELFF

V gene: TRBV30
J gene: TRBJ2-7
D gene: -
clone size: -
CDR3 DNA: TGTGCCTGGAGCCCCACCTTGGCGGGGCAGTACTTC
CDR3 protein: CAWSPTLAGQYF

V gene: TRBV2
J gene: TRBJ2-1
D gene: -
clone size: -
CDR3 DNA: TGTGCCAGCAGTCAGTCCTCTGGCTATGAGCAGTTCTTC
CDR3 protein: CASSQSSGYEQFF

V gene: TRBV6-5
J gene: TRBJ2-7
D gene: TRBD1
clone size: once
CDR3 DNA: TGTGCCAGCAGGGGACAGGGAGTCTACGAGCAGTACTTC
CDR3 protein: CASRGQGVYEQYF

V gene: TRBV30
J gene: TRBJ1-1
D gene: TRBD1
clone size: -
CDR3 DNA: TGTGCCTACGGACCGGGACAGAAAGCTTTCTTT
CDR3 protein: CAYGPGQKAFF

V gene: TRBV5-1
J gene: TRBJ2-1
D gene: -
clone size: -
CDR3 DNA: TGCGCCAGCAGTTCTAGCGTCGAGCAGTTCTTC
CDR3 protein: CASSSSVEQFF

V gene: TRBV11-2
J gene: TRBJ2-7
D gene: -
clone size: -
CDR3 DNA: TGTGCCAGCAGCGATTACGAGCAGTACTTC
CDR3 protein: CASSDYEQYF

V gene: TRBV14
J gene: TRBJ2-5
D gene: TRBD2
clone size: -
CDR3 DNA: TGTGCCAGCAGCTGGGGGACTAGCGGGAGTCGGGAGACCCAGTACTTC
CDR3 protein: CASSWGTSGSRETQYF

V gene: TRBV18
J gene: TRBJ2-4
D gene: -
clone size: -
CDR3 DNA: TGTGCCAGCTCACCTAATGGGAACATTCAGTACTTC
CDR3 protein: CASSPNGNIQYF

V gene: TRBV18
J gene: TRBJ1-1
D gene: TRBD1
clone size: -
CDR3 DNA: TGTGCCAGCTCACCACCGGCAGGGGGCGCGAACACTGAAGCTTTCTTT
CDR3 protein: CASSPPAGGANTEAFF

V gene: TRBV5-6
J gene: TRBJ1-5
D gene: -
clone size: -
CDR3 DNA: TGTGCCAGCAGCTTGAACGATCAGCCCCAGCATTTT
CDR3 protein: CASSLNDQPQHF

V gene: TRBV6-5
J gene: TRBJ2-2
D gene: TRBD1
clone size: -
CDR3 DNA: TGTGCCAGCAGTTATAGGGGGCCGAACACCGGGGAGCTGTTTTTT
CDR3 protein: CASSYRGPNTGELFF

V gene: TRBV28
J gene: TRBJ2-5
D gene: TRBD1
clone size: -
CDR3 DNA: TGTGCCAGCAGTCAGGACAGGGTCAAACAAGAGACCCAGTACTTC
CDR3 protein: CASSQDRVKQETQYF

V gene: TRBV30
J gene: TRBJ2-5
D gene: TRBD2
clone size: -
CDR3 DNA: TGTGCCTGGAGGGAGACTAGCGGGAGGGACTTACAAGAGACCCAGTACTTC
CDR3 protein: CAWRETSGRDLQETQYF

V gene: TRBV6-5
J gene: TRBJ1-1
D gene: -
clone size: -
CDR3 DNA: TGTGCCAGCAGGGCCACATGGGCGAACACTGAAGCTTTCTTT
CDR3 protein: CASRATWANTEAFF

V gene: TRBV27
J gene: TRBJ2-7
D gene: -
clone size: -
CDR3 DNA: TGTGCCAGCAGTCCCCGAGGGGGCTCCTACGAGCAGTACTTC
CDR3 protein: CASSPRGGSYEQYF

V gene: TRBV20-1
J gene: TRBJ2-1
D gene: -
clone size: -
CDR3 DNA: TGCAGTGCAGCGGCTAGAGAGCAGTTCTTC
CDR3 protein: CSAAAREQFF

V gene: TRBV6-6
J gene: TRBJ2-5
D gene: TRBD2
clone size: -
CDR3 DNA: TGTGCCAGCAGGCGCAGACTAGCGGCACAAGAGACCCAGTACTTC
CDR3 protein: CASRRRLAAQETQYF

V gene: TRBV7-8
J gene: TRBJ2-5
D gene: -
clone size: -
CDR3 DNA: TGTGCCAGCAGCAAAAGGGGGTGGCAAGAGACCCAGTACTTC
CDR3 protein: CASSKRGWQETQYF

V gene: TRBV14
J gene: TRBJ2-1
D gene: -
clone size: -
CDR3 DNA: TGTGCCAGCATTTGGGTTCGGGACAATGAGCAGTTCTTC
CDR3 protein: CASIWVRDNEQFF